The present T cell receptor beta chain was sequenced within a study of Tregs in tolerant kidney transplant recipients. Whole-study results and caveats: This study did not directly address biological reproducibility. Expanding Tregs on activated donor B cells appeared to best identify donor-specific TCRbeta clones. Findings come from small patient numbers and require larger validation.

Repertoires were generated with immunoSEQ multiplex PCR, while TCRdb's copy carries only in-frame clones and drops some. Among about 120,000 clones listed, roughly 93% were seen once. Worth noting for this clone: Its antigen is not known.

CD4+CD25+CD127- Tregs, CD4+CD25- non-Tregs, CD4 and CD8 cells were sorted. Sequenced input: CD4+ T cells from blood. The TCR sequence derives from a human donor in good health.

The CDR3 region is CASSPGGGRYQEQYF. CDR3 coding DNA: TGTGCCAGCTCACCAGGTGGCGGGAGATATCAAGAGCAGTACTTC. This rearrangement joins TRBV18 to TRBJ2-7; TRBD2 matches 7 bases. CDR1 and CDR2 (germline): KGHSH, LQKENI. V lost 2 bases, J lost 7 bases, and 11 bases stayed unmatched. CDR3 size: 15 residues.